A single TCR beta chain is shown here with its context. Its antigen remains undetermined. No much larger clonotype is one base removed from it; base qualities were not supplied. This entry is derived from a study of blood T cell repertoires in COVID-19 (TCRdb year 2020). With regard to the full study: The collaborator samples originated in the United States, Italy and Spain and spanned the acute and convalescent phases of COVID-19. The prospective study material was composed of cDNA or gDNA derived from T cells, B-cell-depleted T cells, or PBMCs. Deeply sampled blood TCRbeta repertoires from subjects exposed to, actively infected with, or recovered from COVID-19 were included in the dataset. A freely available public database, intended as a resource for researchers studying the immune response to SARS-CoV-2, is where the repertoires were released. The samples were drawn from two sources: the first 160 participants of the ongoing ImmuneRACE study, and fewer than 1,500 subjects contributed by 6 global collaborators. The sample metadata nearly always contained a de-identified subject ID, COVID-19 status, age in years and sex. Where available, HLA class I and class II types were taken from metadata supplied by the sample provider and were not determined by assay-based typing. General conclusions and limits of the study: The quantity of clinical and demographic metadata differed by source and by participant and was supplied without curation.

Collaborating institutions collected whole blood in K2EDTA tubes following their own protocols. Collaborator samples were shipped for TCRbeta analysis as frozen whole blood, isolated PBMCs, or DNA extracted from either sample type. The immunoSEQ Assay, a bias-controlled multiplex PCR, was used to amplify TCRbeta CDR3 regions from genomic DNA. Per the authors' processing: The number of nucleated cells in each sample was estimated from the amplification of reference gene primers within the assay. Sequence reads were collapsed and filtered to measure the absolute abundance of every unique TCRbeta CDR3 rearrangement. For each sample, productive Simpson clonality was calculated as the square root of Simpson's diversity index over productive rearrangements. The immuneACCESS repertoire file appears here via TCRdb, limited to in-frame rearrangements. These files lack a portion of the clones; in checked studies, under half of the deficit traces to unresolved V genes, and the cause of the others is not known. V and J calls and clone size come straight from that table; D and trimming were deduced from the DNA. This sample holds some 300,000 clones; roughly 87% were observed only once. The ten largest clones capture more than 2% of the sample.

The receptor was isolated from a man aged 18 to 29 with active or convalescent COVID-19. The sequencing input was peripheral blood.

The bases are TGTGCCAGCAAGGACAGGGGCACCGATGGCTACACCTTC. Its translation is CASKDRGTDGYTF. Recombination joined TRBV27 with TRBJ1-2; a stretch of 9 junction bases matches TRBD1. Taken from cysteine to phenylalanine, the CDR3 has 13 residues. CDR3 DNA is the only sequence kept; it has 39 bases, read in frame from the first base. V is trimmed back by 7 bases and J by 6 bases, and the junction contains 6 bases that no gene match accounts for. Via the germline V gene (reference sequence), CDR1 is MNHEY and CDR2 SMNVEV.